These 27 T cell receptor beta chains originate from one sample sequenced in a study of naive and memory T cell subsets. Study-level findings and limits: Possibly reflecting memory cells re-expressing CD45RA, a few larger clonotypes occurred in naive repertoires, especially CD8.

These receptors' targets are unknown. Two oligonucleotides, mixed equimolar, formed the beta constant-region primer covering TRBC1 and TRBC2. Nested alpha and beta constant-region primers with the SP2 primer drove four PCR rounds on ligated cDNA. One entry per CDR3 protein, called by TCRdb with MiXCR from the UMI-ligation and nested PCR reads. The sample carries about 160,000 distinct CDR3 sequences, approximately 24% recorded once. Sequencing used naive CD4+ T cells from blood. The receptors were sampled from a human donor in good health.

This clonotype appeared many times. The chain is built from TRBV9 and TRBJ2-6; no clear D gene. The length of the CDR3 is 13 residues. V was clipped by 4 bases and J by 3 bases, with 5 bases between them. The germline V gene has CDR1 SGDLS and CDR2 YYNGEE. CDR3 sequence (DNA): TGTGCCAGCAGCATTGGTGGGGCCAACGTCCTGACTTTC. This gives the protein CASSIGGANVLTF.

The chain carries TRBV12-3 or TRBV12-4 and TRBJ2-1; 7 nucleotides line up with TRBD1. J was trimmed by 3 bases and V by 6 bases; bases with no gene match: 8. The CDR3 is 15 amino acids. The CDR3 coding sequence is TGTGCCAGCAGACAATTGACAGGGAACTACAATGAGCAGTTCTTC. As protein: CASRQLTGNYNEQFF.

The V gene is TRBV27, the J gene TRBJ1-5; 10 bases fit TRBD1. Germline V lookup: CDR1 MNHEY, CDR2 SMNVEV (reference sequence). J was trimmed by 2 bases and V by 6 bases; bases with no gene match: 7. The CDR3 covers 16 residues. CDR3 DNA sequence: TGTGCCAGCAGGCGGACAGGGGGAGATGGCAATCAGCCCCAGCATTTT. Residues: CASRRTGGDGNQPQHF.

A few counts support this clonotype. The chain couples TRBV20-1 to TRBJ1-5, with D possibly matching TRBD1 (5 bases). Trimming took off 3 bases at V and 2 bases at J, with 14 bases between the two ends. CDR1 and CDR2 (germline): DFQATT, SNEGSKA (reference sequence). The CDR3 has 15 residues. CDR3 bases: TGCAGTGCTAGTTCCCTGGGCAGGGGCAATCAGCCCCAGCATTTT. It encodes CSASSLGRGNQPQHF.

The V call is TRBV28, the J call TRBJ2-2; D gene unclear. The CDR3 spans 13 residues. V dropped 6 bases and J dropped 6 bases, with 11 bases sitting between them. CDR1 is MDHEN and CDR2 is SYDVKM in the germline V gene. The CDR3 DNA reads as TGTGCCAGCAGGCCACAGCCTTCCGGGGAGCTGTTTTTT. Translating it yields CASRPQPSGELFF.

This clonotype was counted many times. The chain couples TRBV29-1 to TRBJ2-7; TRBD1 is a possible D gene (6 bases). Germline V gene sequence: CDR1 SQVTM, CDR2 ANQGSEA. Deletions cut 4 bases from V and 7 bases from J, with 14 bases between. This CDR3 spans 12 amino acids. CDR3 residues: CSVGPGAREQYF. CDR3 bases: TGCAGCGTTGGTCCAGGGGCGAGGGAGCAGTACTTC.

In its sample, this clonotype was seen many times. The chain uses TRBV15 and TRBJ2-5; TRBD1 matches 10 bases. The germline gives CDR1 LNHNV, CDR2 YYDKDF (reference sequence). This CDR3 comprises 17 residues. Germline trimming cut 3 bases from V and 5 bases from J; bases unmatched to any gene: 12. The CDR3 region has the DNA TGTGCCACCAGCAGCGACAGGGGGCTAGTATTTTTGGAGACCCAGTACTTC. It translates to CATSSDRGLVFLETQYF.

This chain links TRBV4-3 with TRBJ2-3, with D maybe TRBD1 (6 bases). Germline V gene sequence: CDR1 LGHNA, CDR2 YSLEER. V lost 0 bases and J 1 base, leaving 11 bases between the germline ends. The CDR3 covers 16 residues. The chain's CDR3 is CASSQDAAGGTDTQYF. CDR3 in DNA: TGCGCCAGCAGCCAAGATGCGGCAGGGGGCACAGATACGCAGTATTTT.

The chain couples TRBV11-2 to TRBJ2-1; a weak D match, TRBD2 (6 bases). CDR1 and CDR2 (germline): SGHAT, FQNNGV. The CDR3 is 15 residues long. The germline V and J ends were trimmed by 5 bases and 4 bases, with 15 bases remaining between them. CDR3 sequence (DNA): TGTGCCAGCAGCCTAAACCGGGACTTTTACAATGAGCAGTTCTTC. Translating it yields CASSLNRDFYNEQFF.

This clonotype is a singleton in its sample. The genes are TRBV18 and TRBJ1-2; 8 bases line up with TRBD1. In germline, CDR1 is KGHSH, CDR2 LQKENI. J gave up 8 bases and V 0 bases, and 8 bases lay outside the gene matches. The CDR3 length is 15 residues. CDR3 in DNA: TGTGCCAGCTCACCACCGACCGGACAGGGTCGGGGCTACACCTTC. The encoded protein is CASSPPTGQGRGYTF.

This clonotype was detected only a few times. The chain combines TRBV18 with TRBJ1-4; D gene ambiguous. V was clipped by 1 base and J by 0 bases, with 9 bases between them. Looked up from germline, CDR1 is KGHSH and CDR2 is LQKENI. The CDR3 is 16 residues long. In DNA form, the CDR3 reads TGTGCCAGCTCACCACGAAGTCCCACAACTAATGAAAAACTGTTTTTT. This encodes CASSPRSPTTNEKLFF. The whole variable domain, remainder taken from reference TRBV18 and TRBJ1-4, is NAGVMQNPRHLVRRRGQEARLRCSPMKGHSHVYWYRQLPEEGLKFMVYLQKENIIDESGMPKERFSAEFPKEGPSILRIQQVVRGDSAAYFCASSPRSPTTNEKLFFGSGTQLSVL.

This clonotype was seen at least ten times. The chain recombines TRBV12-3 or TRBV12-4 with TRBJ1-5, with D uncertain. With 4 bases removed from V and 4 bases from J, the gap between germline ends came to 11 bases. This CDR3 has 14 amino acids. CDR3 sequence: CASSSGPLNQPQHF. Written as DNA, the CDR3 is TGTGCCAGCAGTTCCGGACCGCTGAATCAGCCCCAGCATTTT.

This clonotype has at least ten counts. The chain joins TRBV6-6 to TRBJ1-5; D gene uncertain. Germline-derived CDR1 and CDR2 are MNHNY and SVGAGI (reference sequence). The V and J ends lost 0 bases and 4 bases respectively, with 13 bases between them. CDR3 length: 16 residues. The DNA for the CDR3 is TGTGCCAGCAGTTACTCGAGAGTTGGGCAGAATCAGCCCCAGCATTTT. Encoded protein: CASSYSRVGQNQPQHF.

The chain's CDR3 is CASSQSGALNNEQFF. CDR3 bases: TGCGCCAGCAGCCAGTCAGGGGCGCTCAACAATGAGCAGTTCTTC. The chain joins TRBV4-3 to TRBJ2-1; D might be TRBD1 (6 bases). The V gene lost 3 bases and the J gene lost 5 bases, with 14 bases spanning the gap. The germline gives CDR1 LGHNA, CDR2 YSLEER. The CDR3 spans 15 residues.

In DNA form, the CDR3 reads TGTGCCAGCAGTTTGACCAGGGCTGCGGTAGGCTACACCTTC. It yields the protein CASSLTRAAVGYTF. V gene TRBV6-1 combines with J gene TRBJ1-2; possible D gene TRBD1, 5 bases. The CDR3 is 14 residues long. Germline V lookup: CDR1 MNHNS, CDR2 SASEGT. Trimming cost V 5 bases and J 8 bases, with 18 bases left between them.

The V call is TRBV5-1, the J call TRBJ1-1, with TRBD1 matching 10 bases. CDR1 is SGHRS, CDR2 YFSETQ, per germline. With 0 bases clipped from V and 7 bases from J, the junction kept 0 bases outside the gene matches. The CDR3 has 13 residues. The CDR3 reads CASSLGDRGEAFF. Here the CDR3 DNA reads TGCGCCAGCAGCTTGGGGGACAGGGGTGAAGCTTTCTTT.

This chain links TRBV6-5 with TRBJ2-5; D gene uncertain. This CDR3 has 13 residues. Trimming shortened V by 2 bases and J by 5 bases, and 9 bases separated the two germline ends. Germline V gene lookup returns CDR1 MNHEY and CDR2 SVGAGI. The CDR3 DNA reads TGTGCCAGCAGTTACCAGGTCCGGGAGACCCAGTACTTC. Amino acid sequence: CASSYQVRETQYF.

This clonotype was counted many times. The V gene is TRBV11-2, the J gene TRBJ2-1, with no clear D. Trimming shortened V by 5 bases and J by 9 bases, and 17 bases separated the two germline ends. Germline assignment: CDR1 SGHAT and CDR2 FQNNGV. This CDR3 contains 14 residues. The CDR3 loop is CASSQNHYQSEQFF. The CDR3 nucleotides are TGTGCCAGCAGCCAAAACCACTATCAGAGTGAGCAGTTCTTC. The whole variable domain, remainder taken from reference TRBV11-2 and TRBJ2-1, is EAGVAQSPRYKIIEKRQSVAFWCNPISGHATLYWYQQILGQGPKLLIQFQNNGVVDDSQLPKDRFSAERLKGVDSTLKIQPAKLEDSAVYLCASSQNHYQSEQFFGPGTRLTVL.

In DNA form, the CDR3 reads TGTGCCAGCACCCCTCCGGGACTAGCAGCAGATACGCAGTATTTT. Amino acid sequence: CASTPPGLAADTQYF. The gene calls are TRBV6-6 and TRBJ2-3; TRBD2 aligns across 9 bases. The germline V gene encodes CDR1 MNHNY and CDR2 SVGAGI (reference sequence). There are 15 residues in the CDR3. V lost 7 bases and J lost 4; bases outside the gene matches: 9.

This clonotype was picked up many times. This chain links TRBV12-3 or TRBV12-4 with TRBJ2-7; unclear D gene. Trimming pared 3 bases from V and 5 bases from J, leaving 14 bases between. The CDR3 has 14 residues. CDR3 coding DNA: TGTGCCAGCAGTTTTTCCGGCCAGATGAACGAGCAGTACTTC. Protein sequence: CASSFSGQMNEQYF.

A few counts support this clonotype. The J gene is TRBJ2-7, the V gene TRBV29-1; 8 bases are a match to TRBD2. Losses at the gene ends were 8 bases for V and 0 bases for J; bases not matched to a gene: 6. The CDR3 consists of 13 residues. Per germline, CDR1 SQVTM and CDR2 ANQGSEA. CDR3 nucleotide sequence: TGCAGCCCAGGTAGCGGGGACTCCTACGAGCAGTACTTC. It encodes CSPGSGDSYEQYF.

The rearrangement links TRBV7-6 to TRBJ2-3; 11 nucleotides line up with TRBD2. Germline CDR1 is SGHVS and CDR2 is FNYEAQ. V shed 5 bases, J shed 4 bases, and the junction held 5 bases outside the gene matches. The CDR3 totals 15 residues. The CDR3 bases are TGTGCCAGCAGCACAACTAGCGGGAGAGCAGATACGCAGTATTTT. Translating gives CASSTTSGRADTQYF. The full variable domain, with the rest looked up from reference TRBV7-6 and TRBJ2-3, is GAGVSQSPRYKVTKRGQDVALRCDPISGHVSLYWYRQALGQGPEFLTYFNYEAQQDKSGLPNDRFSAERPEGSISTLTIQRTEQRDSAMYRCASSTTSGRADTQYFGPGTRLTVL.

This chain links TRBV20-1 with TRBJ2-3; D remains unclear. CDR1 is DFQATT and CDR2 is SNEGSKA in the germline V gene (reference sequence). This CDR3 spans 13 amino acids. The V gene lost 0 bases and the J gene lost 2 bases, with 6 bases spanning the gap. Here the CDR3 reads CSARDTATDTQYF. CDR3 nucleotide sequence: TGCAGTGCTAGAGATACAGCCACAGATACGCAGTATTTT.

The rearrangement links TRBV6-5 to TRBJ2-1, with TRBD2 as a possible D gene (6 bases). The CDR3 has 17 residues. The germline V gene encodes CDR1 MNHEY and CDR2 SVGAGI. Trimming left V 4 bases short and J 0 bases short, with 16 bases between. The CDR3 loop is CASSSGRVAASYNEQFF. The CDR3 DNA reads as TGTGCCAGCAGTTCCGGAAGGGTAGCGGCCTCCTACAATGAGCAGTTCTTC.

This clonotype was recorded many times. The V call is TRBV7-9, the J call TRBJ2-7; unclear D gene. Germline-derived CDR1 and CDR2 are SEHNR and FQNEAQ (reference sequence). The V gene lost 3 bases and the J gene lost 0 bases, with 9 bases spanning the gap. The CDR3 contains 14 residues. The CDR3 nucleotides are TGTGCCAGCAGCTTTTCTGGGGACTCCTACGAGCAGTACTTC. Translated, it gives CASSFSGDSYEQYF.

There are a few counts of this clonotype. The V gene is TRBV5-1, the J gene TRBJ2-4, with D tentatively TRBD2 (6 bases). V lost 0 bases to trimming and J lost 0 bases, with 7 bases between them. This CDR3 region has 15 residues. Germline-derived CDR1 and CDR2 are SGHRS and YFSETQ. CDR3 loop: CASSLGEVAKNIQYF. CDR3 nucleotide sequence: TGCGCCAGCAGCTTGGGGGAGGTAGCCAAAAACATTCAGTACTTC.

The rearrangement joins TRBV6-2 or TRBV6-3 to TRBJ1-5; 9 positions match TRBD1. Trimming removed 6 bases from V and 4 bases from J; junction bases left unmatched: 7. Germline CDR1 reads MNHEY; CDR2 reads SVGEGT. The CDR3 spans 15 residues. The CDR3 sequence: CASRESGTGNQPQHF. CDR3 in DNA: TGTGCCAGCAGAGAATCCGGGACAGGGAATCAGCCCCAGCATTTT.